This T cell receptor beta chain was identified in a study of blood T cell repertoires in COVID-19 (dated by TCRdb to the early 2020s). For the study in its entirety: Samples from collaborators originated in the United States, Italy and Spain and spanned both the acute and convalescent phases of COVID-19. The prospective study material was composed of cDNA or gDNA derived from T cells, B-cell-depleted T cells, or PBMCs. Deeply sampled blood TCRbeta repertoires from subjects exposed to, actively infected with, or recovered from COVID-19 were included in the dataset. A freely available public database, intended as a resource for researchers studying the immune response to SARS-CoV-2, is where the repertoires were released. The samples were drawn from the first 160 participants of the ongoing ImmuneRACE study and from 1,254 subjects provided by 6 global collaborators. Sample metadata almost always included a de-identified subject ID, COVID-19 status, age in years and sex. Where available, HLA class I and class II types were taken from metadata supplied by the sample provider and were not determined by assay-based typing.

Whole blood was collected in K2EDTA tubes by collaborating institutions according to the institutions' own protocols. For TCRbeta analysis, collaborator samples were shipped as frozen whole blood, as isolated PBMCs, or as DNA extracted from either sample type. Overall results and qualifications from the work: The quantity of clinical and demographic metadata differed by source and by participant and was supplied without curation.

CDR1 and CDR2, per the germline V gene, are MNHNS and SASEGT. The CDR3 sequence holds 12 residues, the cysteine and phenylalanine included. Of all the DNA, just the CDR3 is kept, 36 bases in frame from base 1. Trimming costs V 8 bases and J 3 bases, and their ends lie 8 bases apart. As regards this clone: Its antigen is not yet known. Per-nucleotide qualities are absent, and no much larger clonotype sits a single base away.

TCRbeta CDR3 regions were amplified from genomic DNA using the immunoSEQ Assay, a bias-controlled multiplex PCR. Per the source publication's procedure: Within the assay, amplification of reference gene primers was used to estimate how many nucleated cells each sample contained. Sequence reads were collapsed and filtered to measure the absolute abundance of every unique TCRbeta CDR3 rearrangement. For each sample, productive Simpson clonality was calculated as the square root of Simpson's diversity index across productive rearrangements. TCRdb provides this immuneACCESS table in a form limited to in-frame rearrangements. Some clones are lacking; in checked studies, under half of them reflect an unresolved V gene, and why the rest are absent is not known. The DNA was the basis for D and trimming; V, J and clone size are from that table. This sample holds around 100,000 clones; about 85% were observed only once. The ten largest clones represent about an eighth of the sample.

The sequence derives from a human donor in a cohort sampled during active COVID-19. The material sequenced was peripheral blood. The chain links TRBV6-1 with TRBJ2-1; perhaps TRBD2 is the D gene, with 5 bases matching. The DNA sequence reads TGTGCCAGCGTCGGACTCTACAATGAGCAGTTCTTC. Its protein is CASVGLYNEQFF.